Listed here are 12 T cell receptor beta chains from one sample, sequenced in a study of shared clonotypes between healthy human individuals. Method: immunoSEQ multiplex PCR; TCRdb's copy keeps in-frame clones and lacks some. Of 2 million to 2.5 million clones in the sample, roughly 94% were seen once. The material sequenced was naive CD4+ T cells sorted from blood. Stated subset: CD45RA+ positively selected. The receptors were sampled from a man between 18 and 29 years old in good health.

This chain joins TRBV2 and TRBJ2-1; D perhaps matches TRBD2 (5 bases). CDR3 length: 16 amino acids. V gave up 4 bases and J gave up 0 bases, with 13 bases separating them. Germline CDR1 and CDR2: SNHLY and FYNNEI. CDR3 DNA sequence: TGTGCCAGCAGTGGCGGTTTTGGGAGCTCCTACAATGAGCAGTTCTTC. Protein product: CASSGGFGSSYNEQFF. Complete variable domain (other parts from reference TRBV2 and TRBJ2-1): EPEVTQTPSHQVTQMGQEVILRCVPISNHLYFYWYRQILGQKVEFLVSFYNNEISEKSEIFDDQFSVERPDGSNFTLKIRSTKLEDSAMYFCASSGGFGSSYNEQFFGPGTRLTVL.

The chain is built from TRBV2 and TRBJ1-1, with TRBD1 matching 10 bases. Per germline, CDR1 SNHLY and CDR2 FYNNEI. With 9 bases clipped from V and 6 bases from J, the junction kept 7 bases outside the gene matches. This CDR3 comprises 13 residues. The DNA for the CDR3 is TGTGCCAGTGGGGGACAGGGGAAGTCTGAAGCTTTCTTT. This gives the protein CASGGQGKSEAFF.

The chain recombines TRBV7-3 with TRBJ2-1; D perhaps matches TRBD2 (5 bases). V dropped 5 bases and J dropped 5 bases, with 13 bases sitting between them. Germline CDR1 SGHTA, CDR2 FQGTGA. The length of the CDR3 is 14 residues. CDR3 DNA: TGTGCCAGCAGCCACCCCGGAGGTGACAATGAGCAGTTCTTC. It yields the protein CASSHPGGDNEQFF.

The CDR3 DNA reads TGTGCCAGCAGCTGGCGTGGGACAGGGGGATATAGCAATCAGCCCCAGCATTTT. As protein: CASSWRGTGGYSNQPQHF. The chain employs TRBV5-8 and TRBJ1-5; 11 bases are a match to TRBD1. Germline V gives CDR1 SGHTS, CDR2 YDEGEE. J lost 0 bases, V lost 3 bases, and 8 bases had no gene match. The CDR3 consists of 18 residues.

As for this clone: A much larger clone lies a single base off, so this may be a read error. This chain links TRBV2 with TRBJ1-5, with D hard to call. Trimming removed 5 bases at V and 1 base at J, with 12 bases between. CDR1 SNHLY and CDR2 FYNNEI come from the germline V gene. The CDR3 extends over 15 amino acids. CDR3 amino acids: CASSLQRQSNQPQHF. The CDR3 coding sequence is TGTGCCAGCAGTCTACAGAGACAAAGCAATCAGCCCCAGCATTTT.

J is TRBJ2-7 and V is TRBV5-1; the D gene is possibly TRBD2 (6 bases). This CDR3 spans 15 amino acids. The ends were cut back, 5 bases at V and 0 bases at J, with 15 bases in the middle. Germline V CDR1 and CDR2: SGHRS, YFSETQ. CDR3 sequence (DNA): TGCGCCAGCAGTCCGGCGGGGCCACACTCCTACGAGCAGTACTTC. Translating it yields CASSPAGPHSYEQYF.

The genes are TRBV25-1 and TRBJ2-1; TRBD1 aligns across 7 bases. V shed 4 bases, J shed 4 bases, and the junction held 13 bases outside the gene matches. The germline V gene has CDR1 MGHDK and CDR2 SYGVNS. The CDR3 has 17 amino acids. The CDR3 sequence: CASSARQGKKWYNEQFF. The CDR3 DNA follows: TGTGCCAGCAGTGCCCGACAGGGAAAGAAATGGTACAATGAGCAGTTCTTC.

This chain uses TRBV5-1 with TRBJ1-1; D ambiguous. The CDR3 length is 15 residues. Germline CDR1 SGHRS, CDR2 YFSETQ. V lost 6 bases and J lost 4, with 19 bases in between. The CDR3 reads CASTSGGRPFTEAFF. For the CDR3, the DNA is TGCGCCAGCACGAGTGGAGGCAGGCCTTTCACTGAAGCTTTCTTT.

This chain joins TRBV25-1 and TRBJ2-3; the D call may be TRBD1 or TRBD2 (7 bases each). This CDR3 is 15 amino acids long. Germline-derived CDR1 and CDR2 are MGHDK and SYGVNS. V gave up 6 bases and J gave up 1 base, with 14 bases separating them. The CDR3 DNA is TGTGCCAGCAGAAGCGGGACAGCCGGCACAGATACGCAGTATTTT. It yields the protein CASRSGTAGTDTQYF.

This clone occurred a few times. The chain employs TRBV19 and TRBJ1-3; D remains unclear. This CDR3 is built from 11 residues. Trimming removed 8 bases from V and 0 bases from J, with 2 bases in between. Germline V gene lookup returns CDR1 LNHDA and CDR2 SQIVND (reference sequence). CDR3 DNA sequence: TGTGCCAGTGGCTCTGGAAACACCATATATTTT. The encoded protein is CASGSGNTIYF.

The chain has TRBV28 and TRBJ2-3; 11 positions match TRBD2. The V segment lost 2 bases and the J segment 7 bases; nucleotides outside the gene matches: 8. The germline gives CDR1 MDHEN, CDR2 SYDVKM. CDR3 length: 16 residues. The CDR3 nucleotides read TGTGCCAGCAGTTTACGGGTTAGCGGGGGGGCAAATACGCAGTATTTT. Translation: CASSLRVSGGANTQYF.

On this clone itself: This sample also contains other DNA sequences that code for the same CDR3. CDR3 DNA sequence: TGCAGCGTTGGGCAGGGGACCCACGAGCAGTACTTC. This sequence encodes CSVGQGTHEQYF. The chain uses TRBV29-1 and TRBJ2-7, with D tentatively TRBD1 (6 bases). The CDR3 extends over 12 amino acids. The germline V gene encodes CDR1 SQVTM and CDR2 ANQGSEA. Trimming left V 4 bases short and J 5 bases short, with 12 bases between.